This T cell receptor beta chain comes out of a study of CD8 T cells in Susac syndrome. The V gene's germline CDR1 is MNHNY and CDR2 SVGAGI (reference sequence). There are 14 residues in the CDR3. V lost 6 bases and J lost 1, with 13 bases in between. Random hexamers served to reverse transcribe roughly 0.5 to 1 ug RNA. TCRdb itself ran the immunoSEQ multiplex PCR reads through MiXCR, one entry per CDR3 protein. The data contain 150,000 or so distinct CDR3 sequences, approximately 95% of them singletons. The sample was CD4+ T cells from PBMCs. V usage is TRBV6-6 and J usage is TRBJ2-7; D not resolved. This TCR came from a human donor with Susac syndrome. CDR3: CASSQDGLSYEQYF. In nucleotides, the CDR3 is TGTGCCAGCAGCCAGGACGGTTTATCCTACGAGCAGTACTTC.